This T cell receptor (beta chain) was identified during a study of cytomegalovirus exposure and HLA in healthy donors. The V end lost 0 bases, the J end lost 1 base, and 7 bases lay between the germline ends. The germline V gene encodes CDR1 SGHRS and CDR2 YFSETQ. The CDR3 loop spans 14 amino acids. This table comes from immunoSEQ multiplex PCR, and its TCRdb copy is limited to in-frame clones, with some not included. The sample includes more than 150,000 clones, 84% seen only once; the top ten take roughly 7%. The gene calls are TRBV5-1 and TRBJ1-1, with D possibly being TRBD1 (6 bases). The TCR comes from a man aged 18 to 29 in good health and CMV-seropositive. Sequencing input: PBMCs. CDR3: CASSLVQGNTEAFF. The CDR3 nucleotides read TGCGCCAGCAGCTTGGTACAGGGGAACACTGAAGCTTTCTTT.